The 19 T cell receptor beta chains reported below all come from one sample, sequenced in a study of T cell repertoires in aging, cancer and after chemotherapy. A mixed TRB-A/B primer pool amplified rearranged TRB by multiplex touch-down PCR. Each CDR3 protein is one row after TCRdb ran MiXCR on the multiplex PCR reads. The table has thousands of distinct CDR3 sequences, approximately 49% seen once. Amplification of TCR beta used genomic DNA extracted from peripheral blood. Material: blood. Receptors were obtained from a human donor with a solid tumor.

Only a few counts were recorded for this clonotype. CDR3 nucleotide sequence: TGTGCCAGCTCACCTCAGGGCACTGAAGCTTTCTTT. It specifies CASSPQGTEAFF. The chain has TRBV18 and TRBJ1-1, with TRBD1 as a possible D gene (5 bases). Looked up from germline, CDR1 is KGHSH and CDR2 is LQKENI. CDR3 size: 12 residues. Trimming took off 3 bases at V and 4 bases at J, with 6 bases between the two ends.

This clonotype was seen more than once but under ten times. The CDR3 sequence is CASSYSRGAYEQYF. CDR3 in DNA: TGTGCCAGCAGTTACTCTAGGGGTGCATACGAGCAGTACTTC. The V gene is TRBV6-2 or TRBV6-3, the J gene TRBJ2-7; D perhaps matches TRBD1 (5 bases). V shed 0 bases and J shed 4 bases, with 10 bases lying between them. Germline values: CDR1 MNHEY, CDR2 SVGEGT. This CDR3 contains 14 residues.

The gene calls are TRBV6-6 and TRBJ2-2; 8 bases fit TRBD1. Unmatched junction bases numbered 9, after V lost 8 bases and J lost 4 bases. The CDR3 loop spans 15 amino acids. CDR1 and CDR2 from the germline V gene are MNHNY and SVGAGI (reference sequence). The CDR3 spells CASRYQGAGTGELFF. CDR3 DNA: TGTGCCAGCCGATACCAGGGGGCCGGCACCGGGGAGCTGTTTTTT.

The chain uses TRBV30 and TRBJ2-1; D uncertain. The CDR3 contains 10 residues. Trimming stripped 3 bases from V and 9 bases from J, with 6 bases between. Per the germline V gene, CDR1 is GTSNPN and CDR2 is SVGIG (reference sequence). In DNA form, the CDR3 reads TGTGCCTGGAGGCAGTTTGAGCAGTTCTTC. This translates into CAWRQFEQFF.

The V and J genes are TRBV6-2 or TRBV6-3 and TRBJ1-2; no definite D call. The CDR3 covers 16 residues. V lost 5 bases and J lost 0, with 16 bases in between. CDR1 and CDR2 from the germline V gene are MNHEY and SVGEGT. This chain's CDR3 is CASSPPPGTTNYGYTF. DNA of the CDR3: TGTGCCAGCAGTCCCCCCCCGGGAACAACTAACTATGGCTACACCTTC.

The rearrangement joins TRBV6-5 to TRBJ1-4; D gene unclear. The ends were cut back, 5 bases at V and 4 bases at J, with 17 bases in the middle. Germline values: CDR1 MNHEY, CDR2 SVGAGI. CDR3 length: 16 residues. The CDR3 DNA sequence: TGTGCCAGCAGTAGAGAGCCCGACTCTATTAATGAAAAACTGTTTTTT. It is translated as CASSREPDSINEKLFF.

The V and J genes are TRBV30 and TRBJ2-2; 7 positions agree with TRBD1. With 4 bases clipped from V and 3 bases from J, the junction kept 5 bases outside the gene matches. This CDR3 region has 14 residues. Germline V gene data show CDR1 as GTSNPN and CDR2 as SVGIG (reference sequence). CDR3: CAWKQGRYTGELFF. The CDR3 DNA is TGTGCCTGGAAACAGGGGCGGTACACCGGGGAGCTGTTTTTT.

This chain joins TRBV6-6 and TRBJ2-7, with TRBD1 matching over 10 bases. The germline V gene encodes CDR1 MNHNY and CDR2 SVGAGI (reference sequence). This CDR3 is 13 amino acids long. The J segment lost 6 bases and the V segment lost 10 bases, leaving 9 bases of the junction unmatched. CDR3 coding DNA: TGTGCCACTCGGACAGGGGGAGGATCCGAGCAGTACTTC. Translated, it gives CATRTGGGSEQYF.

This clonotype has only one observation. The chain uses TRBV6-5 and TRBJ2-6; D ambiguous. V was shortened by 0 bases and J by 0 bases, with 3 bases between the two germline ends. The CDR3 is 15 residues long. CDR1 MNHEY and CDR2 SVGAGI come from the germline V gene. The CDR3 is CASSYSYSGANVLTF. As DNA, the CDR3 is TGTGCCAGCAGTTACTCGTACTCTGGGGCCAACGTCCTGACTTTC.

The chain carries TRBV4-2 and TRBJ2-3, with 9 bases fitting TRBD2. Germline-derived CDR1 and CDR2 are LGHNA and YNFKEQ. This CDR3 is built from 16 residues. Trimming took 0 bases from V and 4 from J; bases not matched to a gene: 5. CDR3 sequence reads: CASSQEERGVPDTQYF. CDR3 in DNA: TGTGCCAGCAGCCAAGAAGAGCGGGGGGTGCCAGATACGCAGTATTTT.

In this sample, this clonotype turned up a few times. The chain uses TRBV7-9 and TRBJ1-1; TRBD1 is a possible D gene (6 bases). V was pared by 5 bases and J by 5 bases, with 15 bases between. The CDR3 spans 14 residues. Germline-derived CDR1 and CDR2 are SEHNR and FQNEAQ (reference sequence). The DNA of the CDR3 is TGTGCCAGCAGCCCCACAGGGAGTCGGACTGAAGCTTTCTTT. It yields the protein CASSPTGSRTEAFF.

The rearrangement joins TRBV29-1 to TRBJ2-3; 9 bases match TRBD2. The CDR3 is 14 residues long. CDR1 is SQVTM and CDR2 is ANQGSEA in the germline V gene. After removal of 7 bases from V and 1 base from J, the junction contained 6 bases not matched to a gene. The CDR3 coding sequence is TGCAGCGCTACTAGCGGGTCCCGCACAGATACGCAGTATTTT. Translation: CSATSGSRTDTQYF.

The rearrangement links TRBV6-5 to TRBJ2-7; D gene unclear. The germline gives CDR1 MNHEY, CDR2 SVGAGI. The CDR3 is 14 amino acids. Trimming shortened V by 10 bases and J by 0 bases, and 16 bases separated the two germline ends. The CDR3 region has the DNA TGTGCCACCAACCTGGTGTCGAGCTCCTACGAGCAGTACTTC. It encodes CATNLVSSSYEQYF.

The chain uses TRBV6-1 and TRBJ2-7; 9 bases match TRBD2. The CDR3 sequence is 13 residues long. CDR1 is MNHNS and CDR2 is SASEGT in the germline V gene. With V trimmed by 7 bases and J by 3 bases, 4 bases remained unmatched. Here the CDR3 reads CASMGGGDYEQYF. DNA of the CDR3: TGTGCCAGCATGGGCGGGGGGGACTACGAGCAGTACTTC.

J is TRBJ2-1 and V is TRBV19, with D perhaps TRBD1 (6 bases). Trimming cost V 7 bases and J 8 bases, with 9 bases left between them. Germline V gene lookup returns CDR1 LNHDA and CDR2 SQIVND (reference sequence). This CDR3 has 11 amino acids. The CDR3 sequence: CASKQGYEQFF. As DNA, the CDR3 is TGTGCCAGTAAACAGGGCTATGAGCAGTTCTTC.

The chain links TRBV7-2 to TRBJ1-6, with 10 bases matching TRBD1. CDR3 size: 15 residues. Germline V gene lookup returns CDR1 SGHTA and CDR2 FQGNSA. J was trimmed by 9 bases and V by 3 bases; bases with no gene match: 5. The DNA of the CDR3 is TGTGCCAGCAGCTTCATGACAGGGGGCAGTTCACCCCTCCACTTT. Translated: CASSFMTGGSSPLHF.

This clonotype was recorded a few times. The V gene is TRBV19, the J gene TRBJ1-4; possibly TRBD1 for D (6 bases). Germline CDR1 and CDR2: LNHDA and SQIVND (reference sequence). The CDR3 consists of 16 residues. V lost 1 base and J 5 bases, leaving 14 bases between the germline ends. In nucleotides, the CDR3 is TGTGCCAGTAGTATAGGCCAGGGGTCAGGGAATGAAAAACTGTTTTTT. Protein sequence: CASSIGQGSGNEKLFF. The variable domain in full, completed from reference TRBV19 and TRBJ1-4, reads DGGITQSPKYLFRKEGQNVTLSCEQNLNHDAMYWYRQDPGQGLRLIYYSQIVNDFQKGDIAEGYSVSREKKESFPLTVTSAQKNPTAFYLCASSIGQGSGNEKLFFGSGTQLSVL.

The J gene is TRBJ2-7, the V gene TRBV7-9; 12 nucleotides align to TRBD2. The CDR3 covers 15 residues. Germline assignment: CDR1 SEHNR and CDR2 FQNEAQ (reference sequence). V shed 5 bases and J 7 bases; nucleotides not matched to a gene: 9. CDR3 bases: TGTGCCAGCAGCCCGGCGACTAGCGGGAGAGGTGAGCAGTACTTC. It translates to CASSPATSGRGEQYF. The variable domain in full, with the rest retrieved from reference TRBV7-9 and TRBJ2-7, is DTGVSQNPRHKITKRGQNVTFRCDPISEHNRLYWYRQTLGQGPEFLTYFQNEAQLEKSRLLSDRFSAERPKGSFSTLEIQRTEQGDSAMYLCASSPATSGRGEQYFGPGTRLTVT.

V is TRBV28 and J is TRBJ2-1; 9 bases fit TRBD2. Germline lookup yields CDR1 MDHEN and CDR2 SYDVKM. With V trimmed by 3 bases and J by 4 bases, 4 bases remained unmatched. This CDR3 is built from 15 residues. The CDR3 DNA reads TGTGCCAGCAGTTTTCATAGCGGGAGATACAATGAGCAGTTCTTC. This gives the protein CASSFHSGRYNEQFF.